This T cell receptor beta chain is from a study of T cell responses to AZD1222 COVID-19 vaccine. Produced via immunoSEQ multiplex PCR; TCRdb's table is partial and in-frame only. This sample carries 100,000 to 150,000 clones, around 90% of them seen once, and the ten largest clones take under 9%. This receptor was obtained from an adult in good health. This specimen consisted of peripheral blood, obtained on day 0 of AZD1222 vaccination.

Here the CDR3 reads CASSSSRTGELFF. In DNA, the CDR3 is TGTGCCAGCAGTTCCTCGAGGACCGGGGAGCTGTTTTTT. V and J are TRBV6-5 and TRBJ2-2; D remains ambiguous. The CDR3 is 13 residues long. Germline-derived CDR1 and CDR2 are MNHEY and SVGAGI. V shed 4 bases and J shed 5 bases, with 8 bases lying between them.